This T cell receptor beta chain was captured by sequencing in a study of cytomegalovirus exposure and HLA in healthy donors. Study-wide results and limits: A missense variant in DCLRE1C was later tied to TCR beta V- and J-gene trimming. Cytomegalovirus association was assigned to 150 to 200 TCR beta chains. CMV serostatus stood as the only immune exposure information on hand.

The PCR made use of 60 Vbeta and 13 Jbeta primers. Sequenced by immunoSEQ multiplex PCR; TCRdb stores in-frame clones only, minus some. Of approximately 150,000 clones in the sample, roughly 81% were seen once. This CDR3 is 15 amino acids long. CDR1 and CDR2 (germline): SGHRS, YFSETQ. V dropped 4 bases and J dropped 5; count of bases not matched to a gene: 10. About this clone: Its antigen remains unidentified.

This receptor was identified in a female donor in good health and CMV-seronegative. The genes are TRBV5-1 and TRBJ2-5; 8 bases are a match to TRBD1. What was sequenced was PBMCs. CDR3 sequence: CASSPLTGDGETQYF. The CDR3 DNA is TGCGCCAGCAGCCCCCTGACAGGGGACGGGGAGACCCAGTACTTC.